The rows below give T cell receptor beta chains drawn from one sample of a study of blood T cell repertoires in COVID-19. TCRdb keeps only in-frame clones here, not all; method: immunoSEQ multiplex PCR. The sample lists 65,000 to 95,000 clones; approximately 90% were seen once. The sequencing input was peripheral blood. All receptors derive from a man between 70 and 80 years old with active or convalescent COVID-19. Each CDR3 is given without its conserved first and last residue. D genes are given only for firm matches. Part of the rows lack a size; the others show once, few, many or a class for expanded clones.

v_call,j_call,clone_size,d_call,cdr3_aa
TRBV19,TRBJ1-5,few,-,ASRGRGYNQPQH
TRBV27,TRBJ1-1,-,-,ASSLIRGRRTEAF
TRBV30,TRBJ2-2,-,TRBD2,AWGPGLAGVGELF
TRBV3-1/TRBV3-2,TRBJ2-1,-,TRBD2,ASSQFAGGPLNEQF
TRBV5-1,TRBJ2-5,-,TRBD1,ASSAGTGLETQY
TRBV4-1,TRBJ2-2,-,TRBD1,ASGTDRGTGELF
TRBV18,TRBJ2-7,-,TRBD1,ASSPAGQDFMEY
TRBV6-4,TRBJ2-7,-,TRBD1,ASKGQPSEQY
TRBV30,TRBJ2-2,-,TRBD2,AWSVSGGNTGELF
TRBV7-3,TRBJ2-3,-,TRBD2,ASSVAGGSTDTQY
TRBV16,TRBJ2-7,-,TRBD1,ASSHRDRGTYEQY
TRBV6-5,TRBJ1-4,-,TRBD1,ASRRGQGLGEKLF
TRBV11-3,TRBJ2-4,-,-,ASSLDHRDIQY
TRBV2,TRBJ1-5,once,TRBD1,ASRGQGWSNQPQH
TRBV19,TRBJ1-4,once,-,ASNSDATNEKLF
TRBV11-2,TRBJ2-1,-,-,ASSPEVGGQF
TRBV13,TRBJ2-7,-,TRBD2,ASSLRPTSGMYEQY
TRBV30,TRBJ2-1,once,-,AWSALRPSNEDNEQF
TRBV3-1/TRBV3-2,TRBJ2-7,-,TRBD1,ASSIGQGADYEQY
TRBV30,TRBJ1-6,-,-,AWKLRSSSYNSPLH
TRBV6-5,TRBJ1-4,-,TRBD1,ASRDRGTANEKLF
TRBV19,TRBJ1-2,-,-,ASSMPTDYTNYGYT
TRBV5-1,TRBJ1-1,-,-,ASSPGGGANTEAF
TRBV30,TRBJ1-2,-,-,AWSIGTFGYT
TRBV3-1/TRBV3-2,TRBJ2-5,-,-,ASSLAGSDTQY
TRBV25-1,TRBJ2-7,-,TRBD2,ASSEYGGAYEQY
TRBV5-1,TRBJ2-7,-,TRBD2,ASSLRTSAYEQY
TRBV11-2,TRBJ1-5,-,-,ASSLDPGGPQH
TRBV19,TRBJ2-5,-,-,ASSMSGETQY
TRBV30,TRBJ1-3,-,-,AWSSDISGNTIY
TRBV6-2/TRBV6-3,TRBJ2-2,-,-,ASSYTRASTGELF
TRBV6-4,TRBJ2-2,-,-,ASSDSTQGPGELF
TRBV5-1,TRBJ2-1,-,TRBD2,ASSSRTSGVGEQF
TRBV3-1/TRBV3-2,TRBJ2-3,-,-,ASSQGPRNTQY
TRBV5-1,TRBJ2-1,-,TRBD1,ASSSRQGSSYNEQF
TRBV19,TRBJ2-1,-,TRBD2,ASRGRLAGDVNEQF
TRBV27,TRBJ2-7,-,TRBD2,ASSPGASGTYEQY
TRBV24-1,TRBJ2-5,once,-,ATSRGETQY
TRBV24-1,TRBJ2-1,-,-,ATVSEGDHNEQF
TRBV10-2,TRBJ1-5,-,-,ASSPQGVGQPQH